This TCR beta chain was recorded in a study of shared clonotypes between healthy human individuals. Study in general: Ranging from 18 to 49 in age, donors were two women and a few men.

The authors split each subset's genomic DNA evenly across several immunoSEQ plates. TCRdb's copy holds only in-frame clones and misses some; the assay was immunoSEQ multiplex PCR. The sample carries 520,000 or so clones, 79% recorded once. This clone came up a few times. The origin of this receptor is a middle-aged woman in good health. Some clones in this sample may be carry-over from other donors' samples. The sequenced material came from PBMCs.

The CDR3 region has the DNA TGTGCCACCAGCAGAGGAGGGGGGTTTTGGGACACTGAAGCTTTCTTT. It specifies CATSRGGGFWDTEAFF. This chain connects TRBV15 to TRBJ1-1; tentative D call: TRBD1 (6 bases). Between the trimmed V and J ends, which lost 1 base and 3 bases, there was a span of 15 bases. CDR3 length equals 16 residues. Germline V gives CDR1 LNHNV, CDR2 YYDKDF (reference sequence). The full variable domain, with the rest looked up from reference TRBV15 and TRBJ1-1, is DAMVIQNPRYQVTQFGKPVTLSCSQTLNHNVMYWYQQKSSQAPKLLFHYYDKDFNNEADTPDNFQSRRPNTSFCFLDIRSPGLGDTAMYLCATSRGGGFWDTEAFFGQGTRLTVV.